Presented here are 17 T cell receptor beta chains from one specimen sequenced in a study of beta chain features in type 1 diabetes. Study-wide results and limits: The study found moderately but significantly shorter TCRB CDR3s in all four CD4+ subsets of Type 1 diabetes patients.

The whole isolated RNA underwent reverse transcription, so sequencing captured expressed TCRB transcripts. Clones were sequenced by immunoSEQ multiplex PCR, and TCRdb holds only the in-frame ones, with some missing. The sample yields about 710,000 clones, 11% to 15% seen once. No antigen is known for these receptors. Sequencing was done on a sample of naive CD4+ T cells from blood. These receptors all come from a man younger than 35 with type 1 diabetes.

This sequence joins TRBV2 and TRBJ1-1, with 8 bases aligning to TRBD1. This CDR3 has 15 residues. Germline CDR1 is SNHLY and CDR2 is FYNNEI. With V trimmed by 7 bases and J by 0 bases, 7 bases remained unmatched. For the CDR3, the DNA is TGTGCCAGCACGGACGCAGGGGGCATGAACACTGAAGCTTTCTTT. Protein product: CASTDAGGMNTEAFF.

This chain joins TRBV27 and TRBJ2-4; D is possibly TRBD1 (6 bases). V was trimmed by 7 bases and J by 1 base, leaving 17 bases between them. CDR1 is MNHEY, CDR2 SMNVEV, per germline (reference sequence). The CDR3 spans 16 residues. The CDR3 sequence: CASKITGSGAKNIQYF. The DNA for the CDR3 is TGTGCCAGCAAAATTACAGGGTCCGGGGCCAAAAACATTCAGTACTTC.

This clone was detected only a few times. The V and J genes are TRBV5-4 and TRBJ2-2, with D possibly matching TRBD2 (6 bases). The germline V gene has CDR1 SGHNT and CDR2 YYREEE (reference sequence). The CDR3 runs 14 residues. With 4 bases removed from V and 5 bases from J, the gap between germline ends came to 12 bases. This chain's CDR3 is CASSTGAETGELFF. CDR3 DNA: TGTGCCAGCAGCACGGGAGCCGAGACCGGGGAGCTGTTTTTT.

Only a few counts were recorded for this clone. CDR3 sequence (DNA): TGTGCCAGCAGCTCCTTAATGGGGGACTACGAGCAGTACTTC. This sequence encodes CASSSLMGDYEQYF. V gene TRBV7-9 combines with J gene TRBJ2-7; D might be TRBD1 or TRBD2, each matching 5 bases. The germline V gene has CDR1 SEHNR and CDR2 FQNEAQ (reference sequence). CDR3 length equals 14 residues. V lost 4 bases and J 3 bases, leaving 13 bases between the germline ends.

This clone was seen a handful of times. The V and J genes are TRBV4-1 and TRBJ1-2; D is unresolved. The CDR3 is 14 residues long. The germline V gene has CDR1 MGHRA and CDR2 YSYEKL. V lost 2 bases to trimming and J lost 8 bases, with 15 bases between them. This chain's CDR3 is CASSQQVRRRGYTF. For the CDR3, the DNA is TGCGCCAGCAGCCAACAGGTCAGGCGCAGGGGCTACACCTTC.

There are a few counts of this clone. CDR3 sequence reads: CASSPGANSPLHF. CDR3 nucleotides: TGTGCCAGCAGCCCCGGAGCGAATTCACCCCTCCACTTT. The J gene is TRBJ1-6, the V gene TRBV7-2; D gene uncertain. CDR3 size: 13 residues. Germline V CDR1 and CDR2: SGHTA, FQGNSA. Trimming removed 5 bases from V and 7 bases from J, with 9 bases in between.

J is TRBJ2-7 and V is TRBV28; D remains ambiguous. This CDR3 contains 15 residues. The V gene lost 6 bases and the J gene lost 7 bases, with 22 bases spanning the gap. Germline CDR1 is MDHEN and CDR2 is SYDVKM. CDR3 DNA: TGTGCCAGCAGCAGTTCGTCCGCCGGGTTTGGGGAGCAGTACTTC. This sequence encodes CASSSSSAGFGEQYF.

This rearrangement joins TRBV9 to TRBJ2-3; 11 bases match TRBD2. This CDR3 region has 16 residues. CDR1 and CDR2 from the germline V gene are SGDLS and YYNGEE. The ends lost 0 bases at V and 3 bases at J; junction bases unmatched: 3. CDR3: CASSVGLAGRTDTQYF. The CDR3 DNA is TGTGCCAGCAGCGTAGGACTAGCGGGGAGAACAGATACGCAGTATTTT.

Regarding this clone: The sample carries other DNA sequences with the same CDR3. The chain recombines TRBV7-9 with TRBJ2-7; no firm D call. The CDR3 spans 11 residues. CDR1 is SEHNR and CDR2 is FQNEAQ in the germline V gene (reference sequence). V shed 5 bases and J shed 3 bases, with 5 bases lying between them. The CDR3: CASSLSYEQYF. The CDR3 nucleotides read TGTGCCAGCAGCCTGAGCTACGAGCAGTACTTC.

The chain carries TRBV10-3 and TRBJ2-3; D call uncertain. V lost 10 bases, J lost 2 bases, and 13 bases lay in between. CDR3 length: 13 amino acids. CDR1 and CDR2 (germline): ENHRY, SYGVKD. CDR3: CATLQPNTDTQYF. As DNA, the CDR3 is TGTGCCACCCTACAGCCTAACACAGATACGCAGTATTTT.

The CDR3 coding sequence is TGCGCCAGCAGCGTGGGACTAGGAACCTACGAGCAGTACTTC. Its protein product is CASSVGLGTYEQYF. The chain couples TRBV5-1 to TRBJ2-7; 8 bases map to TRBD2. In germline, CDR1 is SGHRS, CDR2 YFSETQ. The J segment lost 2 bases and the V segment lost 4 bases, leaving 5 bases of the junction unmatched. This CDR3 has 14 residues.

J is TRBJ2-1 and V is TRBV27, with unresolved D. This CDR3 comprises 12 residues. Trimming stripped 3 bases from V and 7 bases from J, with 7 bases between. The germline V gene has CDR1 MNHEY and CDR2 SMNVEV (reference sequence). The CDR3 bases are TGTGCCAGCAGTTTCTTCGGAAATGAGCAGTTCTTC. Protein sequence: CASSFFGNEQFF.

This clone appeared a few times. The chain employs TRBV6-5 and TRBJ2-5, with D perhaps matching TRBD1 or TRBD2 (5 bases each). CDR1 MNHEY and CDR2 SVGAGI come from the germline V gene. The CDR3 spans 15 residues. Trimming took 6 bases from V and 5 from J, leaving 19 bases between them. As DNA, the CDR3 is TGTGCCAGCAGATCTGTAGGGGCAGGGACGGAGACCCAGTACTTC. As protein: CASRSVGAGTETQYF.

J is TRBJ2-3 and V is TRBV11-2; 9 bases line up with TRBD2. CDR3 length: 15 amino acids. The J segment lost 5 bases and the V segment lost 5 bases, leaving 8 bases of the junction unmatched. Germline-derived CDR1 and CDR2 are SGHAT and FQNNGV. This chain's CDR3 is CASSPAGGLGDTQYF. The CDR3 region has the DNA TGTGCCAGCAGCCCGGCGGGGGGGCTAGGAGATACGCAGTATTTT.

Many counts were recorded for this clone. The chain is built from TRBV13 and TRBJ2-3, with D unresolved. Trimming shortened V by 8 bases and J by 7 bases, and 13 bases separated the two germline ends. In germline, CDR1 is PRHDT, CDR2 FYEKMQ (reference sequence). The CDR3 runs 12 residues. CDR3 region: CASSKVGNTQYF. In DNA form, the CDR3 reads TGTGCCAGCTCAAAGGTCGGAAATACGCAGTATTTT. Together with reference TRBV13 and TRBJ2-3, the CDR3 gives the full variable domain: AAGVIQSPRHLIKEKRETATLKCYPIPRHDTVYWYQQGPGQDPQFLISFYEKMQSDKGSIPDRFSAQQFSDYHSELNMSSLELGDSALYFCASSKVGNTQYFGPGTRLTVL.

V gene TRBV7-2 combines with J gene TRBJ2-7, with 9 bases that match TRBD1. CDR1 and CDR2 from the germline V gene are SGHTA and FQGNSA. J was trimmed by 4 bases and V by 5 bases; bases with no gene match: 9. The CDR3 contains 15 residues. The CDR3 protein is CASSIGQGQVYEQYF. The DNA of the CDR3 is TGTGCCAGCAGCATAGGACAGGGGCAGGTATACGAGCAGTACTTC.

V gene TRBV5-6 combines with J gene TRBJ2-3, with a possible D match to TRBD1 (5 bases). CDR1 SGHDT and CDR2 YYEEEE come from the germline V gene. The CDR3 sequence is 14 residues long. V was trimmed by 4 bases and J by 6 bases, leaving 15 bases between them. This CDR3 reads CASSTAYDSDTQYF. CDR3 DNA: TGTGCCAGCAGCACAGCCTACGACAGTGATACGCAGTATTTT.